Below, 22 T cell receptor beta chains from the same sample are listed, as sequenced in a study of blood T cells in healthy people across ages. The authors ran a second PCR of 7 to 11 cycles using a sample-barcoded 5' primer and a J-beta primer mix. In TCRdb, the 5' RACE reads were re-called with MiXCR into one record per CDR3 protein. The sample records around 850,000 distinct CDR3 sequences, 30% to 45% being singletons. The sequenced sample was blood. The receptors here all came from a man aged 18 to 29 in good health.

CDR3 sequence reads: CASSIRDGKNIQYF. DNA of the CDR3: TGTGCCAGCAGCATCCGGGACGGTAAAAACATTCAGTACTTC. The chain couples TRBV12-3 or TRBV12-4 to TRBJ2-4; D may match TRBD1 or TRBD2 (5 bases each). The germline V and J ends were trimmed by 6 bases and 4 bases, with 13 bases remaining between them. The CDR3 contains 14 residues.

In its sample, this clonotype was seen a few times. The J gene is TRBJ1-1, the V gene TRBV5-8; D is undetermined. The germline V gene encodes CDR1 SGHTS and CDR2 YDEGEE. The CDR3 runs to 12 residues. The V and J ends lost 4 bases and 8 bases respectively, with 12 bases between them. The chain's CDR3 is CASSPSVPEAFF. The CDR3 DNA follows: TGTGCCAGCAGCCCTTCGGTCCCCGAAGCTTTCTTT.

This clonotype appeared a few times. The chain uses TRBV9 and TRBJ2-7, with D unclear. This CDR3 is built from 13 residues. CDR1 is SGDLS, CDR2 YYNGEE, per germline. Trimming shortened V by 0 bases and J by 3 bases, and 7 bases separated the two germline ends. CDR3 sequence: CASSVANSYEQYF. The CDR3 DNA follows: TGTGCCAGCAGCGTAGCTAACAGCTACGAGCAGTACTTC.

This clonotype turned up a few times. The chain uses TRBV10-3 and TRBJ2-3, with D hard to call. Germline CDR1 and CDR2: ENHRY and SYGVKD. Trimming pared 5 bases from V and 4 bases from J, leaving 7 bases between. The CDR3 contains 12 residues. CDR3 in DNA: TGTGCCATCAGTCGTAATGCAGATACGCAGTATTTT. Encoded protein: CAISRNADTQYF.

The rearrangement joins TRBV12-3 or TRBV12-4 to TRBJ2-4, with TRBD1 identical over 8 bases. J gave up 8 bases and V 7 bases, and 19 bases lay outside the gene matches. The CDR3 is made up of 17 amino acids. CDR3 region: CASTSHRGQTGADIQYF. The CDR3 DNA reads TGTGCCAGCACCTCCCACCGGGGCCAGACAGGGGCGGACATTCAGTACTTC.

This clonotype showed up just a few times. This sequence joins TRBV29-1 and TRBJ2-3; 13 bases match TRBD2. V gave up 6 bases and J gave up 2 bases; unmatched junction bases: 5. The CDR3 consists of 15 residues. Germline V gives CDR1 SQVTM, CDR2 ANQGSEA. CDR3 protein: CSVGGLAGSTDTQYF. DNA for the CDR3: TGCAGCGTGGGGGGACTAGCGGGGTCCACAGATACGCAGTATTTT.

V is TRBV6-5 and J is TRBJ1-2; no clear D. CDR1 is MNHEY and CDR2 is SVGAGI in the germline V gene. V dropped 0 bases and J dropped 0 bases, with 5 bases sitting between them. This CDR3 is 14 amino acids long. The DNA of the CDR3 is TGTGCCAGCAGTTACTCTCAGCCTAACTATGGCTACACCTTC. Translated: CASSYSQPNYGYTF.

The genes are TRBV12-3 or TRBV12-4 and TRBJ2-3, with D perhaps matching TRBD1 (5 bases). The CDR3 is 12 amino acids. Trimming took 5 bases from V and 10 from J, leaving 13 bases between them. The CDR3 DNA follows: TGTGCCAGCAGTCCGGCTAGGGGCCCGCAGTATTTT. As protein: CASSPARGPQYF.

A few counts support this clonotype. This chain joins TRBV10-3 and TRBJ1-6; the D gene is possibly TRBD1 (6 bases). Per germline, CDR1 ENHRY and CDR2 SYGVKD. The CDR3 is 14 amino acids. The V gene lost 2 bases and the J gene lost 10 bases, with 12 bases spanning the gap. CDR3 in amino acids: CAISEPGGESPLHF. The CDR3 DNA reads TGTGCCATCAGTGAGCCGGGGGGCGAGTCACCCCTCCACTTT.

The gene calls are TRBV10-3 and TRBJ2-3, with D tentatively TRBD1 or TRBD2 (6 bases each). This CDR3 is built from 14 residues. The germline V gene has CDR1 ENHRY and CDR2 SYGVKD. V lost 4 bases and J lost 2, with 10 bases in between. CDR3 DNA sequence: TGTGCCATCAGTGGGGGGGCAACCACAGATACGCAGTATTTT. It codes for CAISGGATTDTQYF.

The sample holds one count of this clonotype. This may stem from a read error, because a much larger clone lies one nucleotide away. The DNA of the CDR3 is TGTGCCAGCAGCTCCGTGACTAGCTTCTACGAGCAGTACTTC. Protein: CASSSVTSFYEQYF. The V and J genes are TRBV7-2 and TRBJ2-7, with 7 bases fitting TRBD2. Germline assignment: CDR1 SGHTA and CDR2 FQGNSA. The CDR3 extends over 14 amino acids. Trimming at V came to 4 bases and at J to 3 bases, leaving 6 bases not matched to a gene.

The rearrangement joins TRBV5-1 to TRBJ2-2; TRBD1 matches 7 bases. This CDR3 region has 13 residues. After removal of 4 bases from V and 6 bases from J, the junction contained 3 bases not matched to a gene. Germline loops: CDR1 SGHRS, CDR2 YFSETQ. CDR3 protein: CASSDTGAGELFF. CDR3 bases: TGCGCCAGCAGCGATACAGGGGCCGGGGAGCTGTTTTTT.

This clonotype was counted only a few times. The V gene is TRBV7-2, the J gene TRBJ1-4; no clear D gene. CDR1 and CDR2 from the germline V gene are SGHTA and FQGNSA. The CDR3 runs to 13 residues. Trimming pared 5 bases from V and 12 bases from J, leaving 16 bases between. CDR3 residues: CASSLPSGAELFF. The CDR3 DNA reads TGTGCCAGCAGCCTACCCTCCGGAGCCGAACTGTTTTTT. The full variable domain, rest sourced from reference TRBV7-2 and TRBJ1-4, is GAGVSQSPSNKVTEKGKDVELRCDPISGHTALYWYRQSLGQGLEFLIYFQGNSAPDKSGLPSDRFSAERTGGSVSTLTIQRTQQEDSAVYLCASSLPSGAELFFGSGTQLSVL.

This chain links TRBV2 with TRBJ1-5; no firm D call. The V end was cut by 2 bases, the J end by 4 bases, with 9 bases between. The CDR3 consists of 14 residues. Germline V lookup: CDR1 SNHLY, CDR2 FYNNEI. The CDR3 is CASSEIAPNQPQHF. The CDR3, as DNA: TGTGCCAGCAGTGAAATAGCACCTAATCAGCCCCAGCATTTT.

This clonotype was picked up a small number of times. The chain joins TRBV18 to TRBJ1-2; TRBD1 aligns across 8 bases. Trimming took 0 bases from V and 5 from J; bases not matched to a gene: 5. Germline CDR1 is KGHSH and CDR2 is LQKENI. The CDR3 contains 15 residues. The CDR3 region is CASSPPGQVHYGYTF. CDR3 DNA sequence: TGTGCCAGCTCACCACCGGGACAGGTTCATTATGGCTACACCTTC.

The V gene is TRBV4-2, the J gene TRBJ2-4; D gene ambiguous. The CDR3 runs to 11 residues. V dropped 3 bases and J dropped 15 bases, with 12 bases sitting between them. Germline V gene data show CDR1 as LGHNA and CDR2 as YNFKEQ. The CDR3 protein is CASSHELDWYF. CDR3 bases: TGTGCCAGCAGCCATGAGTTAGATTGGTACTTC.

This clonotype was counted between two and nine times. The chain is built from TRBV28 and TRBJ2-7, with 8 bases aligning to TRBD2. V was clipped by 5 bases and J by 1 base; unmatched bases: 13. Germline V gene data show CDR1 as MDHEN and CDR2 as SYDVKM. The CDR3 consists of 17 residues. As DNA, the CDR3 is TGTGCCAGCAGTCCTCCAGGGACTAGTTCGGGGTCCTACGAGCAGTACTTC. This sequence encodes CASSPPGTSSGSYEQYF. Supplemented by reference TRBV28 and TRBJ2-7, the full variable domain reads DVKVTQSSRYLVKRTGEKVFLECVQDMDHENMFWYRQDPGLGLRLIYFSYDVKMKEKGDIPEGYSVSREKKERFSLILESASTNQTSMYLCASSPPGTSSGSYEQYFGPGTRLTVT.

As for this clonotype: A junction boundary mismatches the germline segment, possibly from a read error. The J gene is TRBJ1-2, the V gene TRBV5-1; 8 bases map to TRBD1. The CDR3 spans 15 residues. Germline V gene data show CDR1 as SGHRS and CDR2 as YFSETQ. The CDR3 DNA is TGCACCAGCAGCTTGGAAGGGACAGGTCGAGGCGGCTACACCTTC. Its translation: CTSSLEGTGRGGYTF.

The CDR3 reads CATSRDGGGGYGYTF. Here the CDR3 DNA reads TGTGCCACCAGCAGAGATGGTGGTGGGGGCTATGGCTACACCTTC. The V call is TRBV15, the J call TRBJ1-2; TRBD1 is a possible D gene (5 bases). Between the trimmed V and J ends, which lost 0 bases and 4 bases, there was a span of 12 bases. CDR1 and CDR2 from the germline V gene are LNHNV and YYDKDF (reference sequence). CDR3 length: 15 amino acids.

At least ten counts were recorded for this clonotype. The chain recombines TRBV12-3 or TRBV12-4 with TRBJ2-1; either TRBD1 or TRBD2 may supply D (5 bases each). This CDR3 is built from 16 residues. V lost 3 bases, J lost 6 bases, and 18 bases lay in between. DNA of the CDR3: TGTGCCAGCAGTTTTCAGCCTCTGGGACGAGGCAATGAGCAGTTCTTC. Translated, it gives CASSFQPLGRGNEQFF.

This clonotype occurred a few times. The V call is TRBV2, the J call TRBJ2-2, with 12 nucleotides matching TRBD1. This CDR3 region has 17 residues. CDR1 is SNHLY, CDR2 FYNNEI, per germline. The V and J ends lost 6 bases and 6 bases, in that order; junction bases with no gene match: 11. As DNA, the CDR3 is TGTGCCAGCAGAACCCGGGACAGGGGGCGTTGGTCCGGGGAGCTGTTTTTT. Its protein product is CASRTRDRGRWSGELFF.

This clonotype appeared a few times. In DNA form, the CDR3 reads TGCGCCAGCAGCAATGGGAGGGGCAGTGAAAAACTGTTTTTT. The encoded protein is CASSNGRGSEKLFF. The chain recombines TRBV5-1 with TRBJ1-4; D is possibly TRBD1 (5 bases). CDR1 is SGHRS, CDR2 YFSETQ, per germline. Between the trimmed V and J ends, which lost 4 bases and 7 bases, there was a span of 14 bases. CDR3 length: 14 amino acids.